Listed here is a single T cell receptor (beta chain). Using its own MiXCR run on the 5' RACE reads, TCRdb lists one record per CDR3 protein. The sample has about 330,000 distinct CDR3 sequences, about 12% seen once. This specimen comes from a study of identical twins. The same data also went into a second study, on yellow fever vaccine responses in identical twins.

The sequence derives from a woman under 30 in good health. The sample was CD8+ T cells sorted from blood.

Here the CDR3 reads CASSFPSGGNTGELFF. The CDR3 bases are TGCGCCAGCAGCTTTCCGAGTGGGGGGAACACCGGGGAGCTGTTTTTT. The chain uses TRBV5-1 and TRBJ2-2; D possibly matches TRBD1 or TRBD2 (5 bases each). Trimming stripped 2 bases from V and 1 base from J, with 12 bases between. The CDR3 spans 16 residues. The germline gives CDR1 SGHRS, CDR2 YFSETQ.